These 27 T cell receptor beta chains were all obtained from the same sample, sequenced in a study of CD8+ T cells in alopecia areata. Extraction of RNA preceded its reverse transcription into cDNA, which served as the sequencing template. Sequenced by immunoSEQ multiplex PCR; TCRdb stores in-frame clones only, minus some. In the table there are about 200,000 clones, roughly three fifths of which are singletons. Sequences were obtained from CD8+ T cells sorted from blood. Receptors originate from a human donor in good health.

V gene TRBV2 combines with J gene TRBJ1-1; D call uncertain. Germline CDR1 reads SNHLY; CDR2 reads FYNNEI. The CDR3 is 13 amino acids. V was shortened by 6 bases and J by 4 bases, with 12 bases between the two germline ends. The CDR3 here is CASSAGISTEAFF. In DNA form, the CDR3 reads TGTGCCAGCAGCGCGGGGATTTCCACTGAAGCTTTCTTT.

The V gene is TRBV5-1, the J gene TRBJ2-7; 9 positions match TRBD1. Germline CDR1 SGHRS, CDR2 YFSETQ. CDR3 size: 13 residues. V shed 7 bases and J 4 bases; nucleotides not matched to a gene: 6. CDR3 residues: CASSGTGTYEQYF. DNA of the CDR3: TGCGCCAGCTCCGGGACAGGGACGTACGAGCAGTACTTC.

V and J are TRBV4-1 and TRBJ2-3; 11 positions agree with TRBD2. V lost 0 bases and J lost 3; bases outside the gene matches: 5. This CDR3 comprises 17 residues. In germline, CDR1 is MGHRA, CDR2 YSYEKL. CDR3 loop: CASSQDHASGGTDTQYF. The CDR3, as DNA: TGCGCCAGCAGCCAAGATCACGCTAGCGGGGGGACAGATACGCAGTATTTT.

The chain links TRBV2 to TRBJ2-1; 7 bases align to TRBD2. This CDR3 comprises 12 residues. Germline CDR1 SNHLY, CDR2 FYNNEI. V shed 8 bases, J shed 6 bases, and the junction held 4 bases outside the gene matches. The CDR3 here is CASSGGGNEQFF. Here the CDR3 DNA reads TGTGCCAGCTCTGGCGGGGGCAATGAGCAGTTCTTC.

The chain couples TRBV15 to TRBJ1-5; TRBD1 is a possible D gene (5 bases). The length of the CDR3 is 15 residues. V gave up 4 bases and J gave up 3 bases, with 13 bases separating them. Germline assignment: CDR1 LNHNV and CDR2 YYDKDF (reference sequence). CDR3 sequence: CATSTPGTINQPQHF. In DNA, the CDR3 is TGTGCCACCAGCACCCCGGGGACGATCAATCAGCCCCAGCATTTT. Using reference TRBV15 and TRBJ1-5 for the parts outside the CDR3, the full variable domain is DAMVIQNPRYQVTQFGKPVTLSCSQTLNHNVMYWYQQKSSQAPKLLFHYYDKDFNNEADTPDNFQSRRPNTSFCFLDIRSPGLGDTAMYLCATSTPGTINQPQHFGDGTRLSIL.

The rearrangement links TRBV29-1 to TRBJ1-2; D possibly corresponds to TRBD1 (6 bases). Between the trimmed V and J ends, which lost 5 bases and 6 bases, there was a span of 16 bases. This CDR3 comprises 13 residues. CDR1 SQVTM and CDR2 ANQGSEA come from the germline V gene. DNA for the CDR3: TGCAGCGTTTACCTGACAGGCGGAGATGGCTACACCTTC. Translation gives CSVYLTGGDGYTF.

The V call is TRBV28, the J call TRBJ2-7, with D unresolved. This CDR3 has 13 amino acids. The germline V and J ends were trimmed by 5 bases and 0 bases, with 8 bases remaining between them. CDR1 MDHEN and CDR2 SYDVKM come from the germline V gene. The CDR3 loop is CASSTGLSYEQYF. The CDR3 bases are TGTGCCAGCAGTACTGGCCTCTCCTACGAGCAGTACTTC.

The genes are TRBV4-2 and TRBJ1-2, with a possible D match to TRBD1 (5 bases). The CDR3 totals 13 residues. Trimming pared 5 bases from V and 7 bases from J, leaving 14 bases between. The germline V gene has CDR1 LGHNA and CDR2 YNFKEQ. Here the CDR3 reads CASSLLRGTGYTF. In nucleotides, the CDR3 is TGTGCCAGCAGCTTGTTGAGGGGAACTGGCTACACCTTC.

The chain recombines TRBV29-1 with TRBJ2-3, with 8 bases matching TRBD2. The V and J ends lost 5 bases and 6 bases, in that order; junction bases with no gene match: 4. The CDR3 runs to 12 residues. Germline values: CDR1 SQVTM, CDR2 ANQGSEA. The CDR3 sequence is CSVRGGPDTQYF. Here the CDR3 DNA reads TGCAGCGTTCGGGGGGGCCCGGATACGCAGTATTTT.

The V and J genes are TRBV4-2 and TRBJ2-5; 10 bases line up with TRBD1. V gave up 0 bases and J gave up 2 bases; unmatched junction bases: 3. This CDR3 comprises 16 residues. Germline CDR1 LGHNA, CDR2 YNFKEQ. CDR3 DNA: TGTGCCAGCAGCCAAGATCTGGGACAGGGGCAAGAGACCCAGTACTTC. Its protein product is CASSQDLGQGQETQYF.

Worth noting for this clone: A single base separates this from a much larger clone, so it may be a read error. V and J are TRBV4-1 and TRBJ2-7; 9 nucleotides align to TRBD2. The CDR3 spans 16 residues. Trimming removed 3 bases from V and 7 bases from J; junction bases left unmatched: 13. In germline, CDR1 is MGHRA, CDR2 YSYEKL. CDR3 DNA: TGCGCCAGCAGCCAGTGGCCCAGCGGGGGGCTGGAAGAGCAGTACTTC. This gives the protein CASSQWPSGGLEEQYF.

This chain uses TRBV7-9 with TRBJ1-1; 7 nucleotides agree with TRBD1. CDR1 and CDR2 from the germline V gene are SEHNR and FQNEAQ (reference sequence). V trimming: 3 bases; J trimming: 1 base; junction bases outside the gene matches: 8. The CDR3 loop spans 16 amino acids. This CDR3 reads CASSFRQGPGNTEAFF. The CDR3 DNA sequence: TGTGCCAGCAGCTTTAGACAGGGACCGGGGAACACTGAAGCTTTCTTT.

As DNA, the CDR3 is TGTGCCAGTACCCGCGAAGCTGAGCAGTTCTTC. This encodes CASTREAEQFF. This sequence joins TRBV2 and TRBJ2-1, with D hard to call. CDR3 length: 11 residues. Deletions cut 9 bases from V and 9 bases from J, with 12 bases between. Germline-derived CDR1 and CDR2 are SNHLY and FYNNEI. Supplemented by reference TRBV2 and TRBJ2-1, the full variable domain reads EPEVTQTPSHQVTQMGQEVILRCVPISNHLYFYWYRQILGQKVEFLVSFYNNEISEKSEIFDDQFSVERPDGSNFTLKIRSTKLEDSAMYFCASTREAEQFFGPGTRLTVL.

The CDR3 nucleotides are TGTGCCAGCCTATTGGGGGGGGAAGAGACCCAGTACTTC. The encoded protein is CASLLGGEETQYF. The chain couples TRBV7-9 to TRBJ2-5; 7 bases fit TRBD2. The J segment lost 3 bases and the V segment lost 8 bases, leaving 6 bases of the junction unmatched. The V gene's germline CDR1 is SEHNR and CDR2 FQNEAQ (reference sequence). The CDR3 sequence is 13 residues long.

The chain recombines TRBV29-1 with TRBJ1-2, with D maybe TRBD1 (5 bases). The germline V gene encodes CDR1 SQVTM and CDR2 ANQGSEA. Deletions cut 4 bases from V and 7 bases from J, with 13 bases between. The CDR3 covers 12 residues. Written as DNA, the CDR3 is TGCAGCGTTGGCCAGGGAGGGTTTGGCTACACCTTC. It specifies CSVGQGGFGYTF.

This chain uses TRBV7-9 with TRBJ2-7, with 10 bases fitting TRBD1. V trimming: 4 bases; J trimming: 4 bases; junction bases outside the gene matches: 10. Germline V gene sequence: CDR1 SEHNR, CDR2 FQNEAQ (reference sequence). This CDR3 comprises 16 residues. The CDR3 DNA reads TGTGCCAGCAGCTACGGTGGACAGGGGGGATATTACGAGCAGTACTTC. It encodes CASSYGGQGGYYEQYF. Full variable domain (missing parts from reference TRBV7-9 and TRBJ2-7): DTGVSQNPRHKITKRGQNVTFRCDPISEHNRLYWYRQTLGQGPEFLTYFQNEAQLEKSRLLSDRFSAERPKGSFSTLEIQRTEQGDSAMYLCASSYGGQGGYYEQYFGPGTRLTVT.

This chain joins TRBV6-5 and TRBJ2-1; D assignment may be TRBD1 or TRBD2 (5 bases each). The V gene lost 8 bases and the J gene lost 0 bases, with 11 bases spanning the gap. The CDR3 covers 14 residues. From germline, CDR1 is MNHEY and CDR2 SVGAGI. For the CDR3, the DNA is TGTGCCAGCCGAGGGGAGAGCTCCTACAATGAGCAGTTCTTC. Translating gives CASRGESSYNEQFF.

The J gene is TRBJ2-5, the V gene TRBV5-1, with 7 bases identical to TRBD2. The V and J ends lost 7 bases and 2 bases, in that order; junction bases with no gene match: 2. The CDR3 consists of 12 residues. The germline CDR1 and CDR2 sequences are SGHRS and YFSETQ. For the CDR3, the DNA is TGCGCCAGCCAGCGGGGACAAGAGACCCAGTACTTC. Amino acid sequence: CASQRGQETQYF.

With regard to this clone: Other DNA sequences in the sample encode the same CDR3. The chain is built from TRBV29-1 and TRBJ2-7; D unresolved. The germline V gene encodes CDR1 SQVTM and CDR2 ANQGSEA. CDR3 length equals 11 residues. Between the trimmed V and J ends, which lost 4 bases and 2 bases, there was a span of 6 bases. CDR3 protein: CSVVSAYEQYF. The CDR3 bases are TGCAGCGTTGTGTCCGCCTACGAGCAGTACTTC.

This rearrangement joins TRBV15 to TRBJ2-5; D may match TRBD1 or TRBD2 (5 bases each). Germline V gene sequence: CDR1 LNHNV, CDR2 YYDKDF (reference sequence). There are 15 residues in the CDR3. V was trimmed by 1 base and J by 2 bases, leaving 11 bases between them. CDR3 amino acids: CATSRGGAEQETQYF. The CDR3 bases are TGTGCCACCAGCAGAGGAGGGGCGGAACAAGAGACCCAGTACTTC.

The chain links TRBV13 to TRBJ2-5, with 8 bases aligning to TRBD2. CDR3 length: 15 amino acids. CDR1 is PRHDT, CDR2 FYEKMQ, per germline (reference sequence). After removal of 2 bases from V and 5 bases from J, the junction contained 7 bases not matched to a gene. The CDR3 coding sequence is TGTGCCAGCAGCTTAACTCGCGGGGGGACCGAGACCCAGTACTTC. Its protein product is CASSLTRGGTETQYF.

This chain connects TRBV4-2 to TRBJ1-3; D unclear. Deletions cut 0 bases from V and 11 bases from J, with 8 bases between. Germline CDR1 and CDR2: LGHNA and YNFKEQ. The CDR3 has 12 amino acids. The CDR3: CASSQDAPAIYF. The CDR3 nucleotides are TGTGCCAGCAGCCAAGATGCTCCAGCCATATATTTT.

The chain couples TRBV29-1 to TRBJ2-5, with D perhaps assigned TRBD1 or TRBD2 (6 bases each). Germline values: CDR1 SQVTM, CDR2 ANQGSEA. The CDR3 loop spans 14 amino acids. V was cut by 2 bases and J by 5 bases, with 15 bases left in between. CDR3 residues: CSVEKVGGGETQYF. CDR3 DNA sequence: TGCAGCGTTGAAAAAGTTGGAGGGGGGGAGACCCAGTACTTC.

As DNA, the CDR3 is TGTGCCAGCAGCTTTACAGGGGGCGCCGGAGGCTACACCTTC. Protein product: CASSFTGGAGGYTF. V gene TRBV5-4 combines with J gene TRBJ1-2; 9 positions agree with TRBD1. This CDR3 comprises 14 residues. V trimming: 2 bases; J trimming: 8 bases; junction bases outside the gene matches: 7. CDR1 and CDR2 from the germline V gene are SGHNT and YYREEE (reference sequence).

CDR3 in amino acids: CASSQVDRGLYEQYF. The CDR3 nucleotides are TGCGCCAGCAGCCAAGTGGACAGGGGCCTCTACGAGCAGTACTTC. The rearrangement links TRBV4-1 to TRBJ2-7; TRBD1 matches 9 bases. The V gene end was trimmed by 1 base and the J gene end by 3 bases; junction bases not matched to a gene: 4. The CDR3 is 15 residues long. The germline gives CDR1 MGHRA, CDR2 YSYEKL.

The chain has TRBV7-3 and TRBJ2-1; 10 positions agree with TRBD2. CDR1 and CDR2 from the germline V gene are SGHTA and FQGTGA. J gave up 5 bases and V 3 bases, and 4 bases lay outside the gene matches. The CDR3 covers 15 residues. The CDR3 loop is CASSLGSGGHNEQFF. CDR3 DNA: TGTGCCAGCAGCTTGGGTAGCGGGGGGCACAATGAGCAGTTCTTC.

J is TRBJ1-2 and V is TRBV29-1; a weak D match, TRBD1 (5 bases). This CDR3 region has 13 residues. The V gene lost 0 bases and the J gene lost 5 bases, with 10 bases spanning the gap. Germline-derived CDR1 and CDR2 are SQVTM and ANQGSEA. The CDR3 loop is CSVEEPGPYGYTF. The CDR3 DNA reads as TGCAGCGTTGAAGAGCCGGGACCATATGGCTACACCTTC.